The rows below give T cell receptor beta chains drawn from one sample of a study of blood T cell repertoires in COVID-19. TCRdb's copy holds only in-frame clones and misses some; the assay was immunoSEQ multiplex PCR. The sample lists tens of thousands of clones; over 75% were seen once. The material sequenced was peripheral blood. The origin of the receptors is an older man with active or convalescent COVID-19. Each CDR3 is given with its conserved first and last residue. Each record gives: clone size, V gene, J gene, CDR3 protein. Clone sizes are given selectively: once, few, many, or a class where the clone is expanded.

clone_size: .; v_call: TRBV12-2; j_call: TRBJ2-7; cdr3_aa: CASRRRISSYEQYF
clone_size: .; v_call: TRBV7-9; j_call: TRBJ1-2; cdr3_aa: CASSLAGQGKLLGYTF
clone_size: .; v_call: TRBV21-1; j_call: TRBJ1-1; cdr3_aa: CASSKANRAPSEAFF
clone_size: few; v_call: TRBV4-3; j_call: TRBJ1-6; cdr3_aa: CASSQGEDGSPLHF
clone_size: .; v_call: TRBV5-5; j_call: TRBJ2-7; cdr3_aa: CASDWTGNSYEQYF
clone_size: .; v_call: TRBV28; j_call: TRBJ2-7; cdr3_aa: CASSSEGQGYREQYF
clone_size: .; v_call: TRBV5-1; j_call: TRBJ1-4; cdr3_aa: CASSQTHRGANEKLFF
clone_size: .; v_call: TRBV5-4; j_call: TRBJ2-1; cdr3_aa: CASSLVGSGGPFLNEQFF
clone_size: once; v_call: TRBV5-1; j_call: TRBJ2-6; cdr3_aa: CASSSTGLSGANVLTF
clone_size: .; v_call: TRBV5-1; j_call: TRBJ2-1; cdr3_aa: CASSQSSGTYNEQFF
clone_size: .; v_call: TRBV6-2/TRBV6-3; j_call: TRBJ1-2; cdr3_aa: CASSPGVYGYTF
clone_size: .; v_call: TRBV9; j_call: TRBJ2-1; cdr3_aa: CASTFGGLGGDEQFF
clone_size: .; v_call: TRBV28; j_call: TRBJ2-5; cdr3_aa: CASSLTSGRGGKQETQYF
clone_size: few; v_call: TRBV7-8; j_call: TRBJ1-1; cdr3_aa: CASSPAGGRTEAFF
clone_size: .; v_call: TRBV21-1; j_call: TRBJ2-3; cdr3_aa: CASSKVAVETSTDTQYF
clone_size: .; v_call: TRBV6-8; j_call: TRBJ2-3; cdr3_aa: CASTNGLRTDTQYF